The 30 T cell receptor beta chains listed next were all sequenced from one sample in a study of molecular identifiers for immune sequencing clone quantification. TCRdb reanalysed the PCR reads using MiXCR and keeps one entry per CDR3 protein. This sample has just over 95,000 distinct CDR3 sequences, with 20% to 30% found just once. Sequencing input: naive CD8+ T cells from blood, with Jurkat cell RNA spiked in. The subset here: FACS-sorted CD8+CD4-CCR7+CD45RA+ naive T cells. These receptors all come from a human donor in good health. Some libraries in this study had Jurkat cell RNA spiked in.

As for this clonotype: An end of the junction differs from the germline gene, which may be a read error. The rearrangement links TRBV7-6 to TRBJ1-4; D is uncertain. The CDR3 sequence is 11 residues long. Per the germline V gene, CDR1 is SGHVS and CDR2 is FNYEAQ. CDR3 region: CASSLDERLFF. Written as DNA, the CDR3 is TGTGCCAGCAGCTTAGACGAAAGACTGTTCTTT.

As regards this clonotype: With a much larger clone just one base away, this may be a read error. The chain is built from TRBV12-5 and TRBJ2-3, with D tentatively TRBD1 or TRBD2 (6 bases each). This CDR3 region has 18 residues. CDR1 and CDR2 from the germline V gene are LGHNT and FRNRAP. The V and J ends lost 0 bases and 4 bases respectively, with 20 bases between them. This CDR3 reads CASGLVRGIGPSADTQYF. In nucleotides, the CDR3 is TGTGCTAGTGGTTTGGTCAGGGGCATAGGACCTAGCGCAGATACGCAGTATTTT.

In regard to this clonotype: A read error may be the cause here, since a much bigger clone is one base away. V is TRBV28 and J is TRBJ2-3; D is unclear. This CDR3 region has 11 residues. Germline CDR1 is MDHEN and CDR2 is SYDVKM. With 8 bases removed from V and 0 bases from J, the gap between germline ends came to 3 bases. CDR3: CASDSTDTQYF. DNA of the CDR3: TGTGCCAGCGACAGCACAGATACGCAGTATTTT.

In the case of this clonotype: A much larger clone differs by one base, so this may be a read error. The V and J genes are TRBV4-1 and TRBJ2-3, with 8 bases fitting TRBD1. The length of the CDR3 is 14 residues. The germline CDR1 and CDR2 sequences are MGHRA and YSYEKL. The DNA of the CDR3 is TGCGCCAGCAGCCTAGAATCAGGGACAGGTACGCAGTATTTT. Translating gives CASSLESGTGTQYF.

The rearrangement uses TRBV2 and TRBJ2-2; 12 nucleotides match TRBD2. V lost 8 bases to trimming and J lost 4 bases; unmatched junction nucleotides: 5. This CDR3 has 15 residues. Germline lookup yields CDR1 SNHLY and CDR2 FYNNEI. CDR3 coding DNA: TGTGCCAGCGAGACTAGCGGGGGTAGCACCGGGGAGCTGTTTTTT. Its protein is CASETSGGSTGELFF.

This chain joins TRBV13 and TRBJ2-5; no definite D call. Germline V CDR1 and CDR2: PRHDT, FYEKMQ (reference sequence). This CDR3 has 14 amino acids. V was cut by 4 bases and J by 2 bases, with 11 bases left in between. CDR3 amino acids: CASSSETQQETQYF. The CDR3 coding sequence is TGTGCCAGCAGCTCAGAGACCCAGCAAGAGACCCAGTACTTC.

Concerning this clonotype: Since a much larger clone is just one base distant, this may be a read error. The rearrangement joins TRBV7-9 to TRBJ1-1; D gene uncertain. Germline loops: CDR1 SEHNR, CDR2 FQNEAQ (reference sequence). This CDR3 is built from 13 residues. CDR3 DNA: TGTGCCAGCAGTCAAACAGTGAACACTGAAGCTCTCTTT. This encodes CASSQTVNTEALF.

Ten or more counts support this clonotype. The gene calls are TRBV7-2 and TRBJ2-4; no reliable D call. Trimming cost V 2 bases and J 11 bases, with 10 bases left between them. CDR3 length: 12 amino acids. CDR1 SGHTA and CDR2 FQGNSA come from the germline V gene. CDR3 protein: CASSLTAALQYF. In DNA, the CDR3 is TGTGCCAGCAGCTTAACGGCAGCTCTTCAGTACTTC. The full variable domain, in which reference TRBV7-2 and TRBJ2-4 provide the parts outside the CDR3, is GAGVSQSPSNKVTEKGKDVELRCDPISGHTALYWYRQSLGQGLEFLIYFQGNSAPDKSGLPSDRFSAERTGGSVSTLTIQRTQQEDSAVYLCASSLTAALQYFGAGTRLSVL.

This clonotype came up many times. The chain couples TRBV7-2 to TRBJ2-1; the D is unclear. Trimming shortened V by 0 bases and J by 5 bases, and 5 bases separated the two germline ends. Germline assignment: CDR1 SGHTA and CDR2 FQGNSA. The CDR3 covers 13 residues. The CDR3 nucleotides read TGTGCCAGCAGCTTAGCTCCGCACAATGAGCAGTTCTTC. It codes for CASSLAPHNEQFF.

In regard to this clonotype: A much larger clone lies one base from this, so it may be a read error. In DNA, the CDR3 is TGTGCCAGCAGCTTCATTTCCCAAAGGCCGGAAGGAGTGTATTTT. This gives the protein CASSFISQRPEGVYF. This chain links TRBV7-2 with TRBJ1-3, with D unresolved. Trimming shortened V by 3 bases and J by 16 bases, and 25 bases separated the two germline ends. From germline, CDR1 is SGHTA and CDR2 FQGNSA. The CDR3 is 15 residues long.

Many counts were recorded for this clonotype. The rearrangement joins TRBV27 to TRBJ1-1, with 8 bases fitting TRBD1. The germline V gene encodes CDR1 MNHEY and CDR2 SMNVEV (reference sequence). The CDR3 is made up of 12 amino acids. V lost 7 bases and J lost 4; bases outside the gene matches: 2. The CDR3 is CASTTGGTEAFF. CDR3 coding DNA: TGTGCCAGCACCACAGGGGGCACTGAAGCTTTCTTT.

This clonotype was observed many times. V gene TRBV9 combines with J gene TRBJ1-2; D not resolved. The CDR3 contains 14 residues. In germline, CDR1 is SGDLS, CDR2 YYNGEE. V lost 4 bases and J 5 bases, leaving 15 bases between the germline ends. The CDR3 nucleotides are TGTGCCAGCAGCCCACGCCAAAATCAATATGGCTACACCTTC. Protein: CASSPRQNQYGYTF.

In this sample, this clonotype turned up many times. The chain recombines TRBV6-2 or TRBV6-3 with TRBJ1-1; D may be TRBD1 (5 bases). V was pared by 2 bases and J by 4 bases, with 8 bases between. The germline V gene encodes CDR1 MNHEY and CDR2 SVGEGT. This CDR3 spans 13 amino acids. CDR3: CASSYEGSTEAFF. CDR3 nucleotide sequence: TGTGCCAGCAGTTACGAGGGGTCCACTGAAGCTTTCTTT.

This clonotype showed up many times. J is TRBJ2-4 and V is TRBV2; the match to TRBD2 covers 11 bases. Germline V gene data show CDR1 as SNHLY and CDR2 as FYNNEI. Unmatched junction bases numbered 7, after V lost 2 bases and J lost 13 bases. This CDR3 is built from 14 residues. The CDR3 DNA is TGTGCCAGCAGTGAACTAGCGGGAGGAAGAGAGCAGTACTTC. Translation gives CASSELAGGREQYF.

The chain combines TRBV11-2 with TRBJ2-7, with a tentative D call TRBD1 (6 bases). The CDR3 is made up of 14 amino acids. The ends were cut back, 5 bases at V and 2 bases at J, with 13 bases in the middle. Germline V lookup: CDR1 SGHAT, CDR2 FQNNGV. The CDR3, as DNA: TGTGCCAGCAGCCCAGGGGTCGGGGCCTACGAGCAGTACTTC. Amino acid sequence: CASSPGVGAYEQYF.

There are many counts of this clonotype. This chain joins TRBV20-1 and TRBJ2-7; tentative D call: TRBD1 (5 bases). V shed 3 bases and J shed 2 bases, with 5 bases lying between them. The CDR3 sequence is 11 residues long. The germline V gene encodes CDR1 DFQATT and CDR2 SNEGSKA (reference sequence). The CDR3 is CSARTAYEQYF. The CDR3 nucleotides are TGCAGTGCTAGGACAGCCTACGAGCAGTACTTC.

This clonotype was recorded at least ten times. V usage is TRBV4-3 and J usage is TRBJ2-4; D uncertain. V was shortened by 0 bases and J by 0 bases, with 6 bases between the two germline ends. There are 15 residues in the CDR3. Germline CDR1 reads LGHNA; CDR2 reads YSLEER. The DNA for the CDR3 is TGCGCCAGCAGCCAAGATTGGATAGCCAAAAACATTCAGTACTTC. Protein product: CASSQDWIAKNIQYF.

This clonotype was counted ten times or more. The chain has TRBV20-1 and TRBJ2-7, with TRBD2 matching over 13 bases. The trim removed 3 bases at V and 2 bases at J, leaving 4 bases unmatched. The length of the CDR3 is 15 residues. Germline CDR1 DFQATT, CDR2 SNEGSKA (reference sequence). CDR3 region: CSARGLAGIPYEQYF. DNA of the CDR3: TGCAGTGCTAGGGGACTAGCGGGAATTCCCTACGAGCAGTACTTC.

This clonotype was found many times. The chain carries TRBV30 and TRBJ1-5; perhaps TRBD1 as D (5 bases). The CDR3 consists of 15 residues. Germline CDR1 GTSNPN, CDR2 SVGIG (reference sequence). V shed 3 bases and J shed 4 bases, with 16 bases lying between them. CDR3 bases: TGTGCCTGGAGCGGGGGAAGTTTCGGGAATCAGCCCCAGCATTTT. Amino acids: CAWSGGSFGNQPQHF.

V and J are TRBV7-3 and TRBJ1-1, with TRBD1 identical over 11 bases. The CDR3 has 16 residues. Unmatched junction bases numbered 5, after V lost 4 bases and J lost 1 base. Per germline, CDR1 SGHTA and CDR2 FQGTGA. The CDR3 nucleotides are TGTGCCAGCAGCTGGACAGGGGGCGGAGGGAACACTGAAGCTTTCTTT. This codes for CASSWTGGGGNTEAFF.

As for this clonotype: A much larger clonotype is one base distant, so this may be a read error. No conserved phenylalanine or tryptophan ends this CDR3, so it is likely a read error. This chain links TRBV13 with TRBJ1-1; D unresolved. The CDR3 runs to 11 residues. Germline loops: CDR1 PRHDT, CDR2 FYEKMQ (reference sequence). V lost 0 bases, J lost 6 bases, and 2 bases lay in between. CDR3 coding DNA: TGTGCCAGCAGCTTAGGCCCTGAAGCTTTCCTT. It yields the protein CASSLGPEAFL.

This clonotype was seen repeatedly, ten times or more. The chain is built from TRBV20-1 and TRBJ2-3, with a possible D match to TRBD2 (6 bases). Germline-derived CDR1 and CDR2 are DFQATT and SNEGSKA (reference sequence). The CDR3 has 18 amino acids. V lost 0 bases to trimming and J lost 6 bases, with 25 bases between them. The CDR3 DNA reads TGCAGTGCTAGAGATGAAGGCGCGGGGTCAGGGAGTTGGGATACGCAGTATTTT. Translated, it gives CSARDEGAGSGSWDTQYF.

This clonotype turned up a few times. The chain is built from TRBV7-9 and TRBJ2-5; D tentatively fits TRBD1 or TRBD2 (6 bases each). The CDR3 sequence is 15 residues long. V gave up 4 bases and J gave up 3 bases, with 15 bases separating them. Germline V lookup: CDR1 SEHNR, CDR2 FQNEAQ (reference sequence). The CDR3 loop reads CASSSLGGREETQYF. The CDR3 DNA sequence: TGTGCCAGCAGCTCCTTGGGGGGCAGAGAAGAGACCCAGTACTTC.

This clonotype has at least ten counts. The chain carries TRBV6-2 or TRBV6-3 and TRBJ1-5; possibly TRBD1 for D (6 bases). Germline lookup yields CDR1 MNHEY and CDR2 SVGEGT. The CDR3 loop spans 17 amino acids. Trimming pared 5 bases from V and 7 bases from J, leaving 24 bases between. The CDR3 is CASSHWQGPRTTQPQHF. CDR3 nucleotides: TGTGCCAGCAGTCATTGGCAGGGGCCCAGGACTACGCAGCCCCAGCATTTT.

This clonotype was found many times. This chain joins TRBV29-1 and TRBJ1-1, with no clear D. With 7 bases removed from V and 4 bases from J, the gap between germline ends came to 13 bases. The CDR3 is made up of 12 amino acids. Germline V gene data show CDR1 as SQVTM and CDR2 as ANQGSEA. CDR3 DNA sequence: TGCAGCGCTCTATGGTTGCGCACTGAAGCTTTCTTT. This translates into CSALWLRTEAFF.

This clonotype was seen ten or more times. The V call is TRBV5-1, the J call TRBJ2-3, with a tentative D call TRBD2 (6 bases). CDR3 size: 17 residues. Germline V gives CDR1 SGHRS, CDR2 YFSETQ. Trimming stripped 0 bases from V and 4 bases from J, with 18 bases between. The CDR3 DNA sequence: TGCGCCAGCAGCTTGGTTTCCGTGGGAGGTGGGGCAGATACGCAGTATTTT. Protein sequence: CASSLVSVGGGADTQYF.

This clonotype showed up just a few times. The chain combines TRBV4-2 with TRBJ2-3, with 7 bases fitting TRBD2. Trimming took 0 bases from V and 4 from J; bases not matched to a gene: 10. The CDR3 spans 17 residues. In germline, CDR1 is LGHNA, CDR2 YNFKEQ. The CDR3 is CASSQEPSGTLADTQYF. The DNA for the CDR3 is TGTGCCAGCAGCCAAGAACCCAGCGGGACGCTTGCAGATACGCAGTATTTT.

This clonotype showed up many times. V usage is TRBV7-2 and J usage is TRBJ1-1; no firm D call. Trimming took 5 bases from V and 0 from J, leaving 7 bases between them. The CDR3 has 13 residues. The germline gives CDR1 SGHTA, CDR2 FQGNSA. The CDR3 loop reads CASSAPMNTEAFF. As DNA, the CDR3 is TGTGCCAGCAGCGCCCCCATGAACACTGAAGCTTTCTTT.

This clonotype came up many times. The V call is TRBV2, the J call TRBJ1-4, with D perhaps matching TRBD1 (5 bases). There are 14 residues in the CDR3. From germline, CDR1 is SNHLY and CDR2 FYNNEI. The germline V and J ends were trimmed by 2 bases and 6 bases, with 10 bases remaining between them. The CDR3 bases are TGTGCCAGCAGTGAATTGGGGCCCGATGAAAAACTGTTTTTT. Protein sequence: CASSELGPDEKLFF.

In regard to this clonotype: A read error is possible here, since a much larger clone lies one base away. The chain employs TRBV6-2 or TRBV6-3 and TRBJ2-5; D is ambiguous. The germline V gene has CDR1 MNHEY and CDR2 SVGEGT. The CDR3 loop spans 14 amino acids. In nucleotides, the CDR3 is TGTGCCGGCAGTTACTCTGACTACCAAGAGACCCAGTACTTC. The encoded protein is CAGSYSDYQETQYF.